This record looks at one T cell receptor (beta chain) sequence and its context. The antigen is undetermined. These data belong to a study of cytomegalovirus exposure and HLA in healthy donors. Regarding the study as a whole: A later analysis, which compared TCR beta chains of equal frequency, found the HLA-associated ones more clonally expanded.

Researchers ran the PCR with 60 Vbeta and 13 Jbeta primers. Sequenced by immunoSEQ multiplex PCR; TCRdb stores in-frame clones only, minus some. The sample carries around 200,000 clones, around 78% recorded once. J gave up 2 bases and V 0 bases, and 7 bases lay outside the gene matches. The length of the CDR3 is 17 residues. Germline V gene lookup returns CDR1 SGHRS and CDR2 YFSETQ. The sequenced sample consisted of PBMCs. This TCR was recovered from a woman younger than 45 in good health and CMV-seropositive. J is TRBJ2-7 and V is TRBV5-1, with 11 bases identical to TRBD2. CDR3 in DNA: TGCGCCAGCAGCTTGGGGACTAGCGGGTGGGCTACCTACGAGCAGTACTTC. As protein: CASSLGTSGWATYEQYF. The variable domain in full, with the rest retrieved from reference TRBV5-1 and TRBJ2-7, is KAGVTQTPRYLIKTRGQQVTLSCSPISGHRSVSWYQQTPGQGLQFLFEYFSETQRNKGNFPGRFSGRQFSNSRSEMNVSTLELGDSALYLCASSLGTSGWATYEQYFGPGTRLTVT.